This T cell receptor beta chain was documented in a study of PD-1 blockade in classical Hodgkin lymphoma. Study-wide results and limits: Patients starting nivolumab under 1 year after ASCT were excluded. Lower baseline TCR diversity was reported for newly diagnosed patients than for healthy donors.

This CDR3 has 17 amino acids. Concerning this clone: Its matching antigen is unknown.

Assay: immunoSEQ multiplex PCR; the TCRdb copy retains only in-frame clones and omits some. The sample lists about 30,000 clones; over 75% were seen once. Every patient had relapsed following autologous stem cell transplantation, and cohorts differed in brentuximab vedotin exposure. Thawed PBMCs were the source of CD4+ T cells, purified by magnetic negative selection. The genes are TRBV1 and TRBJ1-2. TRBV1 is a documented pseudogene. The source was CD4+ T cells from blood, collected at baseline. The sequence was obtained from a human donor with classical Hodgkin lymphoma. DNA for the CDR3: TGCACCAGCAGCCAGCGGCGTGGTGGGGACCATAACTATGGCTACACCTTC. Translated: CTSSQRRGGDHNYGYTF.